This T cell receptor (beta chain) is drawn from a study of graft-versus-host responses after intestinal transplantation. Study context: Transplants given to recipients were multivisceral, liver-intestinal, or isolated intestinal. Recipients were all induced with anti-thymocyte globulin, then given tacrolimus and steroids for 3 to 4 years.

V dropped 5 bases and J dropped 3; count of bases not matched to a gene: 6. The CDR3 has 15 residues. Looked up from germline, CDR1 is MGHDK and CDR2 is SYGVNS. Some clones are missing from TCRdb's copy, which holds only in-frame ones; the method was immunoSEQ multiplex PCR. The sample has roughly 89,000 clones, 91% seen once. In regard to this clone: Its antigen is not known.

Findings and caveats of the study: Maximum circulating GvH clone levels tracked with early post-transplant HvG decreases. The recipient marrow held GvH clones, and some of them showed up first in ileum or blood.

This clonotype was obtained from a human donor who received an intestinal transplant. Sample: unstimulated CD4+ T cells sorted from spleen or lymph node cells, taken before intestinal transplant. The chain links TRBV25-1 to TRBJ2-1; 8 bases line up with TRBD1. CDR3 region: CASSPLTGGYNEQFF. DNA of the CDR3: TGTGCCAGCAGTCCCTTAACAGGGGGCTACAATGAGCAGTTCTTC.